This T cell receptor beta chain was identified during a study of blood T cell repertoires in COVID-19. Background on the study: Sites in the United States, Italy and Spain provided acute and convalescent COVID-19 samples. Sample material is recorded as cDNA or gDNA derived from T cells, B-cell-depleted T cells, or PBMCs.

The authors' processing: Nucleated cell number was recorded as an estimate derived from reference gene primer amplification. Clones were sequenced by immunoSEQ multiplex PCR, and TCRdb holds only the in-frame ones, with some missing. That table furnishes V, J and clone size, whereas the DNA furnished D and trimming. The sample has about 83,000 clones, 86% seen once; the top ten hold about a fifth. The germline CDR1 and CDR2 sequences are MDHEN and SYDVKM. The V end was cut by 2 bases, the J end by 0 bases, with 8 bases between. CDR3 length: 15 residues. Specimen: peripheral blood. This TCR came from a woman older than 75 in a cohort sampled during active or convalescent COVID-19. The rearrangement links TRBV28 to TRBJ1-3; no clear D. Here the CDR3 reads CASSLAGSSGNTIYF. The CDR3 DNA reads TGTGCCAGCAGTTTAGCCGGGAGCTCTGGAAACACCATATATTTT.